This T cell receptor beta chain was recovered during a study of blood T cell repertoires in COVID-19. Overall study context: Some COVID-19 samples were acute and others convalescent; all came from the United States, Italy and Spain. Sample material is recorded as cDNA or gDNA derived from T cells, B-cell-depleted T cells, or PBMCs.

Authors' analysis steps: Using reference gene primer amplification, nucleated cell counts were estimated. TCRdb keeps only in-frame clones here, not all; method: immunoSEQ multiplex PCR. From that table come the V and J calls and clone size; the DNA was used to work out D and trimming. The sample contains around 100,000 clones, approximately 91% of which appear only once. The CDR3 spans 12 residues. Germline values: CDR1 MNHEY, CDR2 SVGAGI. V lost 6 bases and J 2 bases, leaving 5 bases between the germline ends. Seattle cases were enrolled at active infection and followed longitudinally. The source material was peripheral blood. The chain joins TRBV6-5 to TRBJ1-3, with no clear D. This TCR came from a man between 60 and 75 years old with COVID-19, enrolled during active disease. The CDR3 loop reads CASRTPGNTIYF. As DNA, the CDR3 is TGTGCCAGCAGGACTCCTGGAAACACCATATATTTT.